The clone carrying this T cell receptor (beta chain) was picked up one time. The antigen remains unidentified. These data originate in a study of T cell responses to AZD1222 COVID-19 vaccine. Study-wide background: It was second doses at about 4 or about 12 weeks that were pooled. Whole-study results and caveats: White British ancestry dominated among donors, who included more females, and clonal diversity was possibly underestimated.

Some clones are missing from TCRdb's copy, which holds only in-frame ones; the method was immunoSEQ multiplex PCR. The sample carries 110,000 or so clones, about 90% recorded once. The sequencing used peripheral blood, collected on day 0 of AZD1222 vaccination. The TCR comes from an adult in good health.

The DNA for the CDR3 is TGTGCCAGCAGTTCATCCGGCGAGCAGTACTTC. It specifies CASSSSGEQYF. The chain joins TRBV9 to TRBJ2-7; D ambiguous. The CDR3 has 11 residues. Germline values: CDR1 SGDLS, CDR2 YYNGEE. Trimming pared 5 bases from V and 6 bases from J, leaving 9 bases between.